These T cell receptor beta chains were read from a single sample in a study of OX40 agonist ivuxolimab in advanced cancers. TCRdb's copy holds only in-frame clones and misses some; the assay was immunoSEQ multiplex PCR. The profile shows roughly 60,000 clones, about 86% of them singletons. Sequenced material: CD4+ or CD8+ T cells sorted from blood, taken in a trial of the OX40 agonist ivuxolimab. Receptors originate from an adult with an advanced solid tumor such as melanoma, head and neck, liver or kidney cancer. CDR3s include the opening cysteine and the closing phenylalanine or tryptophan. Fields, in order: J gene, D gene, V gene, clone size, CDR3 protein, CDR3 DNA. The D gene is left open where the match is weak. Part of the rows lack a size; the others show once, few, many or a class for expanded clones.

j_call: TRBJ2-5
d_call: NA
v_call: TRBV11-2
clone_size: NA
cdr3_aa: CASSFQGSETQYF
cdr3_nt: TGTGCCAGCAGCTTTCAGGGTTCGGAGACCCAGTACTTC

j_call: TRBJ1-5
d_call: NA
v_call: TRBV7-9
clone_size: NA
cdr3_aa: CASSLASTGGQPQHF
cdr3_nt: TGTGCCAGCAGCTTAGCTTCAACAGGAGGTCAGCCCCAGCATTTT

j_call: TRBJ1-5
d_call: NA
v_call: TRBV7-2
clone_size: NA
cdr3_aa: CASSLGVGQPQHF
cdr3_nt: TGTGCCAGCAGCTTAGGGGTTGGTCAGCCCCAGCATTTT

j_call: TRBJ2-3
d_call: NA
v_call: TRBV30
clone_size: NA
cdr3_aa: CAWSVRDTQYF
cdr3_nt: TGTGCCTGGAGTGTTAGGGATACGCAGTATTTT

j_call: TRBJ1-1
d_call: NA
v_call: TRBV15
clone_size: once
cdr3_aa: CATSREPVGNTEAFF
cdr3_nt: TGTGCCACCAGCAGAGAACCGGTAGGGAACACTGAAGCTTTCTTT

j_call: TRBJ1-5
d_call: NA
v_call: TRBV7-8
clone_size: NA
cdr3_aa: CASRPTGRNQPQHF
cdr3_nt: TGTGCCAGCAGACCAACCGGTCGCAATCAGCCCCAGCATTTT

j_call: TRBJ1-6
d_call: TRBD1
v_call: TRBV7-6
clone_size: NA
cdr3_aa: CASSFGESGQSNSPLHF
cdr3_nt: TGTGCCAGCAGCTTTGGGGAGTCGGGACAGAGCAATTCACCCCTCCACTTT

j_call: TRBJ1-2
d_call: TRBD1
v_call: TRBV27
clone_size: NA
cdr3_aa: CASSSLDRAGGYTF
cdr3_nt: TGTGCCAGCAGTTCCCTGGACAGGGCCGGTGGCTACACCTTC

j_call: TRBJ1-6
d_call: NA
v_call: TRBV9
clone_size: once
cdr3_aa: CASSVKESDNSPLHF
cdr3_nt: TGTGCCAGCAGCGTCAAGGAGTCAGATAATTCACCCCTCCACTTT

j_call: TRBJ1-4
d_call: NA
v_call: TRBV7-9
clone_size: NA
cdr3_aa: CASTQEADATNEKLFF
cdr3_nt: TGTGCCAGCACCCAGGAGGCAGATGCAACTAATGAAAAACTGTTTTTT

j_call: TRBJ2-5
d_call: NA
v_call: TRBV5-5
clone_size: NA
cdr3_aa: CAAGEGRWETQYF
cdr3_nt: TGTGCCGCAGGGGAGGGACGATGGGAGACCCAGTACTTC

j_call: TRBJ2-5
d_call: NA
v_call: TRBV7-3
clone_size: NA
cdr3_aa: CASSSARGKQETQYF
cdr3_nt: TGTGCCAGCAGCTCGGCAAGGGGGAAACAAGAGACCCAGTACTTC

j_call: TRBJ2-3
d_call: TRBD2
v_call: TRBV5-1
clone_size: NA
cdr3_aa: CASKTSGGAGGTDTQYF
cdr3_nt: TGCGCCAGCAAAACTAGCGGGGGGGCCGGAGGCACAGATACGCAGTATTTT

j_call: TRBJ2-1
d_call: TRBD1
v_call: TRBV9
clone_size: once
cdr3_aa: CASSPNPGGQYEQFF
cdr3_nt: TGTGCCAGCAGCCCCAACCCAGGGGGCCAATATGAGCAGTTCTTC

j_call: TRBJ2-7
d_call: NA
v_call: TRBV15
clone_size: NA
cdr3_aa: CATSREAADNSYEQYF
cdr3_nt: TGTGCCACCAGCAGAGAGGCGGCGGACAACTCCTACGAGCAGTACTTC

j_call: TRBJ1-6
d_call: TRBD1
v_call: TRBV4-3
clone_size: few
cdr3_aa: CASSQQKTGTWSSYNSPLHF
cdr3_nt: TGCGCCAGCAGCCAACAAAAGACAGGGACATGGAGCTCCTATAATTCACCCCTCCACTTT

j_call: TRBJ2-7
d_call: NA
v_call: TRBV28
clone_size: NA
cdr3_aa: CASSFVISGYEQYF
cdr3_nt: TGTGCCAGCAGTTTCGTCATAAGTGGCTACGAGCAGTACTTC

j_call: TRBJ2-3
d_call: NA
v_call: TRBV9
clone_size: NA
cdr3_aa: CASSALESTDTQYF
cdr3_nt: TGTGCCAGCAGCGCCCTGGAGAGCACAGATACGCAGTATTTT

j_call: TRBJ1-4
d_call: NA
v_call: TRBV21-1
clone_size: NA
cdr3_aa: CASSKAGFPGQPRNEKLFF
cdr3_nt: TGTGCCAGCAGCAAAGCGGGGTTTCCGGGACAGCCAAGAAATGAAAAACTGTTTTTT

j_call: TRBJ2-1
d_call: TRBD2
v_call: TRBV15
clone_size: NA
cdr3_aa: CATSRALAGGSNEQFF
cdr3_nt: TGTGCCACCAGCAGAGCACTAGCGGGGGGTTCCAATGAGCAGTTCTTC

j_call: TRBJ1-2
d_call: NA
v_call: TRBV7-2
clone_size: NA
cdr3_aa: CASSSTDRTGGYTF
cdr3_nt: TGTGCCAGCAGCTCCACCGACAGGACCGGTGGCTACACCTTC

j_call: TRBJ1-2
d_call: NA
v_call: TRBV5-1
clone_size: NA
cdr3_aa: CASSLSSEAYGYTF
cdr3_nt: TGCGCCAGCAGCTTGTCTTCGGAGGCCTATGGCTACACCTTC

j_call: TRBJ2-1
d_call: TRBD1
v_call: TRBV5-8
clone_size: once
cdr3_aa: CASSSRRGFSGNEQFF
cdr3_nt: TGTGCCAGCAGCTCGCGCAGGGGGTTCTCCGGTAATGAGCAGTTCTTC

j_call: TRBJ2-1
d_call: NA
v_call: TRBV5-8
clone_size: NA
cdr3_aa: CASSLMGSNEQFF
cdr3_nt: TGTGCCAGCAGCTTGATGGGATCGAATGAGCAGTTCTTC

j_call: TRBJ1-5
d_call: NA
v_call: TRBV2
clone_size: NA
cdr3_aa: CASSLTTGSNQPQHF
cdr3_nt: TGTGCCAGCAGCCTGACTACCGGTAGCAATCAGCCCCAGCATTTT

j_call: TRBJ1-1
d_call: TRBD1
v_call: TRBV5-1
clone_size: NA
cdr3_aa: CASSWDSDTEAFF
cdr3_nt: TGCGCCAGCAGCTGGGACAGTGACACTGAAGCTTTCTTT

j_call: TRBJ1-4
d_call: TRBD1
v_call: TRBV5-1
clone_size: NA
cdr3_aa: CASSPSGTGGEKLFF
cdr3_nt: TGCGCCAGCAGCCCCTCCGGGACAGGAGGGGAAAAACTGTTTTTT

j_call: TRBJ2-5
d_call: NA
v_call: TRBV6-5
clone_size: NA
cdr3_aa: CASRTGQQGETQYF
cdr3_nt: TGTGCCAGCAGGACGGGGCAGCAAGGGGAGACCCAGTACTTC

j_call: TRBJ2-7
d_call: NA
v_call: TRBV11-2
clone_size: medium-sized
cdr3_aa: CASSSGPPYEQYF
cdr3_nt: TGTGCCAGCTCCAGCGGGCCCCCCTACGAGCAGTACTTC

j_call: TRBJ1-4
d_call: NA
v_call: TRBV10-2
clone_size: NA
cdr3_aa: CASSEQSDWTAFF
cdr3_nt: TGCGCCAGCAGTGAGCAATCCGATTGGACAGCTTTTTTT

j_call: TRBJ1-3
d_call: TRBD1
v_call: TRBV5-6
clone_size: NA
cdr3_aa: CASSSGTGKNTIYF
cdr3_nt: TGTGCCAGCAGCTCCGGGACAGGGAAAAACACCATATATTTT

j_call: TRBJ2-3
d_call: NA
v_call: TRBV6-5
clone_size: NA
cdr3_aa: CASSRGVGRDTQYF
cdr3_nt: TGTGCCAGCAGTAGGGGAGTCGGAAGAGATACGCAGTATTTT

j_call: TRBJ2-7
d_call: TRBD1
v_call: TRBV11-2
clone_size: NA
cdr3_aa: CASSLAGTGGSYEQYF
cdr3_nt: TGTGCCAGCAGCTTAGCAGGGACAGGGGGCTCCTACGAGCAGTACTTC

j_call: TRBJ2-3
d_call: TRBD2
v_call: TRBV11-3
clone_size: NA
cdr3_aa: CASSQGGDKDTQYF
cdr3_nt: TGTGCCAGCAGCCAGGGAGGGGATAAAGATACGCAGTATTTT

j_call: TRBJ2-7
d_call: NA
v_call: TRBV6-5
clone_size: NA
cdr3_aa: CASSYSGRGAYEQYF
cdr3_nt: TGTGCCAGCAGTTACTCGGGCCGCGGAGCCTACGAGCAGTACTTC

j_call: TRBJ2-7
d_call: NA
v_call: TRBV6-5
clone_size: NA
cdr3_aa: CASSYDLRQNEQYF
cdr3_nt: TGTGCCAGCAGTTACGACCTTCGACAGAACGAGCAGTACTTC